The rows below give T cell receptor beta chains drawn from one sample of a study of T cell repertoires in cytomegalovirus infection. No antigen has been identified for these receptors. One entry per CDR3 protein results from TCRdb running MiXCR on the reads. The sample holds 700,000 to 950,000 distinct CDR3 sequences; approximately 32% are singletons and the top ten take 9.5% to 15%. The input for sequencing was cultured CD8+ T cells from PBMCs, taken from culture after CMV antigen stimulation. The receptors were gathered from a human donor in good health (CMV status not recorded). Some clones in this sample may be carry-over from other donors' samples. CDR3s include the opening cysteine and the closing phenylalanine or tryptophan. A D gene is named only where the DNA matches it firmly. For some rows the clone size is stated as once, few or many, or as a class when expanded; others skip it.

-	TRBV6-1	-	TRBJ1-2	CASSPMGRNYGYTF	TGTGCCAGCAGTCCTATGGGCAGGAACTATGGCTACACCTTC
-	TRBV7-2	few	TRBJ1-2	CASSLIEGGAGYGYTF	TGTGCCAGCAGCTTAATTGAGGGGGGCGCAGGCTATGGCTACACCTTC
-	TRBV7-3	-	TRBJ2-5	CASSPRAPGTQYF	TGTGCCAGCAGCCCTCGGGCCCCAGGAACCCAGTACTTC
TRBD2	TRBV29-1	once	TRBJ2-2	CSVPMKSPSGGLNTGELFF	TGCAGCGTCCCCATGAAATCTCCTAGCGGGGGCCTTAACACCGGGGAGCTGTTTTTT
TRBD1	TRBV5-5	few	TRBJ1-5	CASSLEAGTVNQPQHF	TGTGCCAGCAGCTTAGAAGCGGGGACAGTGAATCAGCCCCAGCATTTT
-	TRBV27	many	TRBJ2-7	CASSLSGGWSEQYF	TGTGCCAGCAGTTTATCGGGGGGATGGAGCGAGCAGTACTTC
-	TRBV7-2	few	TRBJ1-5	CASSSTLGGGQPQHF	TGTGCCAGCAGCTCCACCCTGGGGGGGGGCCAGCCCCAGCATTTT
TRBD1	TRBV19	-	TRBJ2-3	CTSSASWTGSDTQYF	TGTACCAGTAGTGCAAGCTGGACAGGGTCGGATACGCAGTATTTT
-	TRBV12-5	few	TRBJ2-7	CASGLSVSYEQYF	TGTGCTAGTGGTTTATCGGTCTCCTACGAGCAGTACTTC
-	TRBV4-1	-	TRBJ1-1	CASSQGPGVGTEAFF	TGCGCCAGCAGCCAGGGACCGGGTGTTGGCACTGAAGCTTTCTTT
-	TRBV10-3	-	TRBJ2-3	CAISEETDTDTQYF	TGTGCCATCAGTGAGGAAACCGACACAGATACGCAGTATTTT
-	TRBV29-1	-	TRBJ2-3	CSVWVAAEQYF	TGCAGCGTTTGGGTAGCCGCAGAGCAGTATTTT
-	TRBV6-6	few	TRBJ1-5	CASSHGPTLNQPQHF	TGTGCCAGCAGCCACGGACCGACTCTCAATCAGCCCCAGCATTTT
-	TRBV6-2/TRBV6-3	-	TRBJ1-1	CASSYGAGKTEAFF	TGTGCCAGCAGTTACGGTGCGGGGAAGACTGAAGCTTTCTTT
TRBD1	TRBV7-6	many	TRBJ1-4	CASSLEGDSLATNEKLFF	TGTGCCAGCAGCTTGGAAGGGGACAGTCTTGCAACTAATGAAAAACTGTTTTTT
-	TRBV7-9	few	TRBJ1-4	CASSLPDNEKLFF	TGTGCCAGCAGCTTGCCCGATAATGAAAAACTGTTTTTT
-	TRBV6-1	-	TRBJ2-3	CANTRGDFSTDTQYF	TGTGCCAACACCCGAGGGGACTTCTCCACAGATACGCAGTATTTT
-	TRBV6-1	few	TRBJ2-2	CASSEAWREAGELFF	TGTGCCAGCAGTGAAGCGTGGAGGGAGGCCGGGGAGCTGTTTTTT
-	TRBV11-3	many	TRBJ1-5	CASSLVAHGSNQPQHF	TGTGCCAGCAGCTTAGTGGCTCATGGTAGCAATCAGCCCCAGCATTTT
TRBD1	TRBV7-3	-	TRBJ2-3	CASSYSGQSTDTQYF	TGTGCCAGCAGCTATTCGGGACAGAGCACAGATACGCAGTATTTT
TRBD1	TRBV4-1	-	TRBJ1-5	CASSLSETGNQPQHF	TGCGCCAGCAGCCTATCCGAGACAGGGAATCAGCCCCAGCATTTT
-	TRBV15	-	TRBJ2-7	CATLGQLGFGEQYF	TGTGCCACCCTCGGACAGCTCGGTTTCGGAGAGCAGTACTTC
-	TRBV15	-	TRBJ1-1	CATSRVFSQVEAFF	TGTGCCACCAGCAGAGTCTTTTCGCAGGTAGAAGCTTTCTTT
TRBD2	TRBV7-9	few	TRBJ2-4	CASSLGLAGGDIQYF	TGTGCCAGCAGCTTGGGACTAGCGGGCGGGGACATTCAGTACTTC
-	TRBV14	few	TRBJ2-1	CASSPRAGTTQRSYNEQFF	TGTGCCAGCAGCCCAAGGGCAGGGACAACCCAACGCTCCTACAATGAGCAGTTCTTC
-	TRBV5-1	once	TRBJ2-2	CTSSLALPGTEATGELFF	TGCACCAGCAGCTTGGCTCTACCGGGGACCGAAGCAACCGGGGAGCTGTTTTTT
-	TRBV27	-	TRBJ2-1	CASSTSTGEAYNEQFF	-
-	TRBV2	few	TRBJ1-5	CASSEVLGDGTFHYTPQHF	TGTGCCAGCAGTGAAGTTTTGGGAGACGGGACATTCCATTATACGCCCCAGCATTTT
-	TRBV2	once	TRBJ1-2	CASSEDSSPKNYGYTF	TGTGCCAGCAGTGAAGACAGTAGCCCGAAGAACTATGGCTACACCTTC
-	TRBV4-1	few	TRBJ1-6	CASSQGLSVDNSPLHF	TGCGCCAGCAGCCAAGGGCTCTCGGTTGATAATTCACCCCTCCACTTT
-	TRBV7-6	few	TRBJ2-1	CASSPGSADNEQFF	TGTGCCAGCAGCCCCGGGTCGGCGGACAATGAGCAGTTCTTC
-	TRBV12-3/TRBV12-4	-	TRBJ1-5	CASRGEWGGGQPQHF	TGTGCCAGCAGGGGGGAGTGGGGGGGCGGTCAGCCCCAGCATTTT
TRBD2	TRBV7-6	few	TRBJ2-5	CASSLPPGLAGGLETQYF	TGTGCCAGCAGCTTACCTCCGGGACTAGCGGGGGGGTTGGAGACCCAGTACTTC
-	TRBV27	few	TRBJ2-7	CASSLWDGPYEQYF	TGTGCCAGCAGTTTATGGGACGGCCCTTACGAGCAGTACTTC
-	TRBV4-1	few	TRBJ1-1	CASSQVVWGATEAFF	TGCGCCAGCAGCCAAGTGGTGTGGGGGGCAACTGAAGCTTTCTTT
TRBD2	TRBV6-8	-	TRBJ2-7	CASSSPGLAAYEQYF	TGTGCCAGCAGTTCCCCGGGACTAGCGGCATACGAGCAGTACTTC
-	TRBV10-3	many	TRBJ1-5	CAISESTDSNQPQHF	TGTGCCATCAGTGAGTCTACAGATAGCAATCAGCCCCAGCATTTT
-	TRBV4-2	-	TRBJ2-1	CASRYDSSSYNEQFF	TGTGCCAGCAGATACGACAGTAGCTCCTACAATGAGCAGTTCTTC
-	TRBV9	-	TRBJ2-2	CASSVSEGARTGELFF	TGTGCCAGCAGCGTATCGGAGGGGGCGCGAACCGGGGAGCTGTTTTTT
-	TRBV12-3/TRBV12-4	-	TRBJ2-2	CASSLIPGAPTGELFF	TGTGCCAGCAGTTTGATCCCCGGGGCCCCCACCGGGGAGCTGTTTTTT
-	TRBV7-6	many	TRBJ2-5	CASSLDLTFQETQYF	TGTGCCAGCAGCTTAGATCTCACCTTTCAGGAGACCCAGTACTTC
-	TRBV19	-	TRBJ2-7	CASGERLTGIDEQYF	TGTGCCAGTGGTGAACGTTTGACGGGCATCGACGAGCAGTACTTC
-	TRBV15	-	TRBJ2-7	CATSSKGGLEQYF	TGTGCCACCAGCAGCAAGGGTGGACTCGAGCAGTACTTC